This is a list of T cell receptor beta chains from one sample in a study of human T cells and chemical hapten exposure. TCRdb re-called the RACE reads through MiXCR, storing one row per CDR3 protein. In the table there are some 97,000 distinct CDR3 sequences, 25% to 30% of which are singletons. This specimen was whole blood, taken in connection with sensitization to the hapten diphenylcyclopropenone (DPC). The origin of the receptors is a man in his forties or fifties with alopecia areata. Some clones in this sample may be carry-over from other donors' samples. Both conserved end residues are part of each CDR3. D genes are given only for firm matches. Part of the rows lack a size; the others show once, few, many or a class for expanded clones.

D gene | J gene | clone size | V gene | CDR3 protein | CDR3 DNA
NA | TRBJ2-6 | few | TRBV6-4 | CASSGSVGANVLTF | TGTGCCAGCTCTGGGTCGGTGGGGGCCAACGTCCTGACTTTC
TRBD2 | TRBJ2-5 | few | TRBV20-1 | CSARLPLAGQETQYF | TGCAGTGCTAGACTCCCCTTAGCGGGTCAAGAGACCCAGTACTTC
NA | TRBJ2-7 | NA | TRBV12-3/TRBV12-4 | CASSRPSSSSYEQYF | TGTGCCAGCAGCCGACCTAGCTCTAGCTCCTACGAGCAGTACTTC
NA | TRBJ1-1 | many | TRBV29-1 | CSVERGGLNTEAFF | TGCAGCGTTGAAAGGGGGGGCCTGAACACTGAAGCTTTCTTT
TRBD2 | TRBJ2-1 | NA | TRBV11-2 | CASSPRLAPYNEQFF | TGTGCCAGCAGCCCGCGACTAGCTCCGTACAATGAGCAGTTCTTC
NA | TRBJ2-7 | few | TRBV10-3 | CAISEWDTSYEQYF | TGTGCCATCAGTGAGTGGGACACCTCCTACGAGCAGTACTTC
NA | TRBJ2-3 | many | TRBV29-1 | CSVHTAGFTDTQYF | TGCAGCGTTCACACGGCGGGTTTCACAGATACGCAGTATTTT
TRBD1 | TRBJ2-5 | many | TRBV20-1 | CSARRVGTAQETQYF | TGCAGTGCTAGGAGAGTCGGGACAGCCCAAGAGACCCAGTACTTC
NA | TRBJ1-2 | NA | TRBV28 | CASSLTNYGYTF | TGTGCCAGCAGTTTAACTAACTATGGCTACACCTTC
NA | TRBJ1-4 | NA | TRBV10-1 | CASSEGGNDEKLFF | TGCGCCAGCAGCGAGGGTGGAAATGATGAAAAACTGTTTTTT
NA | TRBJ1-4 | NA | TRBV7-9 | CASSPSGSEKLFF | TGTGCCAGCAGCCCATCCGGGAGTGAAAAACTGTTTTTT
TRBD2 | TRBJ2-1 | few | TRBV20-1 | CSARVLAESREQFF | TGCAGTGCTAGAGTGCTAGCGGAATCGCGTGAGCAGTTCTTC
NA | TRBJ2-1 | NA | TRBV5-1 | CASSETVDNEQFF | TGCGCCAGCAGCGAGACGGTCGACAATGAGCAGTTCTTC
TRBD2 | TRBJ2-7 | NA | TRBV6-1 | CASRTSGPTYEQYF | TGTGCCAGCAGAACTAGCGGCCCTACCTACGAGCAGTACTTC
TRBD2 | TRBJ2-7 | NA | TRBV27 | CASSRGLAGGRYEQYF | TGTGCCAGCAGCCGCGGACTAGCGGGAGGGCGGTACGAGCAGTACTTC
TRBD2 | TRBJ2-1 | NA | TRBV6-6 | CASSAERTSWANEQFF | TGTGCCAGCAGTGCAGAAAGGACTAGCTGGGCCAATGAGCAGTTCTTC
NA | TRBJ2-3 | NA | TRBV24-1 | CATSDPSLGASTDTQYF | TGTGCCACCAGTGATCCCTCCCTAGGAGCTAGCACAGATACGCAGTATTTT
NA | TRBJ2-7 | NA | TRBV2 | CASREGAGKYF | TGTGCCAGCAGGGAAGGGGCAGGGAAGTACTTC
TRBD1 | TRBJ1-1 | NA | TRBV5-6 | CASSLGTGGRMNTEAFF | TGTGCCAGCAGCCTTGGAACAGGGGGCAGGATGAACACTGAAGCTTTCTTT
TRBD2 | TRBJ2-1 | NA | TRBV6-5 | CASSYPPPGTSGIREQFF | TGTGCCAGCAGTTATCCCCCCCCCGGGACTAGCGGGATCAGAGAGCAGTTCTTC
NA | TRBJ2-2 | NA | TRBV6-2/TRBV6-3 | CASGYSRGKAGELFF | TGTGCCAGCGGTTACAGCAGGGGTAAAGCCGGGGAGCTGTTTTTT
NA | TRBJ1-5 | NA | TRBV28 | CASSIGGGNQPQHF | TGTGCCAGCAGCATCGGCGGGGGCAATCAGCCCCAGCATTTT
NA | TRBJ2-7 | NA | TRBV6-6 | CASSPSPDEQYF | TGTGCCAGCAGTCCTAGTCCGGACGAGCAGTACTTC
NA | TRBJ2-1 | few | TRBV3-1 | CASSHHQTNNEQFF | TGTGCCAGCAGCCATCACCAGACAAACAATGAGCAGTTCTTC
TRBD2 | TRBJ2-5 | NA | TRBV6-5 | CASSYRLAGGETQYF | TGTGCCAGCAGTTACAGGCTAGCGGGAGGAGAGACCCAGTACTTC
NA | TRBJ2-3 | NA | TRBV18 | CASSPGGRQGDTQYF | TGTGCCAGCTCACCAGGCGGGAGACAGGGGGATACGCAGTATTTT
NA | TRBJ1-1 | NA | TRBV20-1 | CSAKVNTEAFF | TGCAGTGCTAAGGTGAACACTGAAGCTTTCTTT
TRBD2 | TRBJ2-4 | NA | TRBV20-1 | CSGPNSGTSGGLAKNIQYF | TGCAGTGGTCCAAATTCCGGGACTAGCGGGGGGTTAGCCAAAAACATTCAGTACTTC
NA | TRBJ1-1 | few | TRBV27 | CASSLGFGATEAFF | TGTGCCAGCAGTTTGGGCTTCGGGGCGACTGAAGCTTTCTTT
TRBD1 | TRBJ2-7 | NA | TRBV28 | CASSFRGRSSYEQYF | TGTGCCAGCAGTTTCAGGGGGCGTAGCTCCTACGAGCAGTACTTC
TRBD1 | TRBJ2-5 | few | TRBV12-3/TRBV12-4 | CASNIGTGQETQYF | TGTGCCAGCAACATTGGGACAGGACAAGAGACCCAGTACTTC
TRBD1 | TRBJ2-7 | NA | TRBV4-2 | CASSQVGTVYEQYF | TGTGCCAGCAGCCAAGTTGGGACAGTCTACGAGCAGTACTTC
TRBD2 | TRBJ2-3 | NA | TRBV7-2 | CASSLGTRADTQYF | TGTGCCAGCAGCCTAGGGACTAGGGCAGATACGCAGTATTTT
TRBD2 | TRBJ2-7 | NA | TRBV20-1 | CSAVAGGGYEQYF | TGCAGTGCCGTAGCGGGAGGAGGCTACGAGCAGTACTTC
NA | TRBJ1-4 | NA | TRBV7-9 | CASSSLDATNEKLFF | TGTGCCAGCAGCTCCTTAGACGCAACTAATGAAAAACTGTTTTTT
TRBD1 | TRBJ1-3 | NA | TRBV7-8 | CASSPHRDRGKNTIYF | TGTGCCAGCAGCCCCCACCGGGACAGGGGGAAAAACACCATATATTTT
TRBD2 | TRBJ2-1 | few | TRBV28 | CASRPTSVNEQFF | TGTGCCAGCAGACCTACTAGCGTCAATGAGCAGTTCTTC
NA | TRBJ2-1 | NA | TRBV5-1 | CASSLAGTNEQFF | TGCGCCAGCAGCTTAGCGGGGACAAATGAGCAGTTCTTC
TRBD2 | TRBJ2-3 | few | TRBV12-3/TRBV12-4 | CASSYQEAGAGTDTQYF | TGTGCCAGCAGCTACCAAGAGGCGGGAGCTGGCACAGATACGCAGTATTTT
TRBD1 | TRBJ2-7 | few | TRBV13 | CASSLVANRGSEQYF | TGTGCCAGCAGCTTGGTTGCGAACAGGGGGAGCGAGCAGTACTTC
NA | TRBJ1-2 | NA | TRBV4-1 | CASSPLGAVYGYTF | TGCGCCAGCAGCCCGCTGGGGGCTGTCTATGGCTACACCTTC
TRBD1 | TRBJ1-2 | few | TRBV14 | CASSQDWTGALNYGYTF | TGTGCCAGCAGCCAAGATTGGACAGGGGCCTTAAACTATGGCTACACCTTC
NA | TRBJ1-4 | few | TRBV18 | CASSPPAFATNEKLFF | TGTGCCAGCTCACCACCTGCGTTTGCAACTAATGAAAAACTGTTTTTT